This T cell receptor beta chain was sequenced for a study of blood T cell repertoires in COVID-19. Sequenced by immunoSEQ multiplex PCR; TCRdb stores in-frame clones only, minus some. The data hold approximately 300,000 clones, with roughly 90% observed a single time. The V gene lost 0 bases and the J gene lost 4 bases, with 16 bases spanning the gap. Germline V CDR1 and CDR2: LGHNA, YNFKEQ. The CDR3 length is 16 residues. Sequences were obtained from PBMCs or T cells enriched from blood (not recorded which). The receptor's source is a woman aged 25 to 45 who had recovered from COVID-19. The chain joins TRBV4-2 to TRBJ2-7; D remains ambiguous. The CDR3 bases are TGTGCCAGCAGCCAAGATCTTCCCTACCCCGGGTACGAGCAGTACTTC. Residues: CASSQDLPYPGYEQYF.